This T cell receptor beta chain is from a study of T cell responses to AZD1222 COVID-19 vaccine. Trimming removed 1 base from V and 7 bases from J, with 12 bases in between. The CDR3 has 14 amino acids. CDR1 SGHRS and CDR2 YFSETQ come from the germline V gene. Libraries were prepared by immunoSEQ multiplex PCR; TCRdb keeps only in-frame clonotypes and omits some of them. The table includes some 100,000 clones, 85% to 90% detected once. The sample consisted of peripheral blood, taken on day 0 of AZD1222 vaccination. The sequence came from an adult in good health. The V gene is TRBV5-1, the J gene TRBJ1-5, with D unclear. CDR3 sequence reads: CASSLMGEKQPQHF. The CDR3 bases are TGCGCCAGCAGCTTGATGGGAGAGAAGCAGCCCCAGCATTTT.